This passage covers 23 T cell receptor beta chains from one sample sequenced in a study of CD8+ T cells in alopecia areata. Extraction of RNA preceded its reverse transcription into cDNA, which served as the sequencing template. Here immunoSEQ multiplex PCR was the method, and the copy in TCRdb shows in-frame clones only, minus some. Of 75,000 to 80,000 clones listed, around 66% were seen once; the top ten hold around 20%. As to treatment: oral pan-JAK inhibitor, 5-10 mg twice daily. The sequencing used CD8+ T cells sorted from blood, collected at week 24, from a patient treated with tofacitinib. All receptors come from a human donor with alopecia areata.

V gene TRBV5-6 combines with J gene TRBJ1-4, with D hard to call. CDR3 length: 13 amino acids. Trimming removed 0 bases from V and 10 bases from J, with 10 bases in between. Germline V gene sequence: CDR1 SGHDT, CDR2 YYEEEE. The DNA of the CDR3 is TGTGCCAGCAGCTTGGCGAACGGGGTAAAACTGTTTTTT. This translates into CASSLANGVKLFF.

This clone was detected only a few times. The chain is built from TRBV29-1 and TRBJ2-3, with D possibly TRBD1 on 6 matching bases. Germline values: CDR1 SQVTM, CDR2 ANQGSEA. CDR3 length: 14 amino acids. V lost 1 base and J 0 bases, leaving 8 bases between the germline ends. The CDR3 region has the DNA TGCAGCGTTGAAGGGACAGTTAGCACAGATACGCAGTATTTT. Its protein product is CSVEGTVSTDTQYF.

The chain carries TRBV6-5 and TRBJ2-1; D is unresolved. Trimming stripped 8 bases from V and 5 bases from J, with 16 bases between. This CDR3 contains 14 residues. Germline assignment: CDR1 MNHEY and CDR2 SVGAGI. The CDR3 loop is CASVPTLLDNEQFF. The CDR3 DNA sequence: TGTGCCAGCGTCCCTACTCTCCTGGACAATGAGCAGTTCTTC.

This chain uses TRBV4-1 with TRBJ2-2; no firm D call. Trimming took 3 bases from V and 6 from J, leaving 11 bases between them. The CDR3 length is 14 residues. Germline V CDR1 and CDR2: MGHRA, YSYEKL. CDR3 sequence: CASSHPDLPGELFF. CDR3 sequence (DNA): TGCGCCAGCAGCCACCCGGACCTACCCGGGGAGCTGTTTTTT.

J is TRBJ1-2 and V is TRBV30; weak D call: TRBD1 (5 bases). CDR3 size: 14 residues. Germline values: CDR1 GTSNPN, CDR2 SVGIG (reference sequence). V was pared by 4 bases and J by 0 bases, with 12 bases between. The CDR3 loop is CAWTEGLSNYGYTF. In DNA, the CDR3 is TGTGCCTGGACCGAGGGGCTCTCTAACTATGGCTACACCTTC.

The chain employs TRBV25-1 and TRBJ1-2; 9 positions agree with TRBD1. Trimming cost V 7 bases and J 8 bases; bases outside gene matches: 5. Germline V gene sequence: CDR1 MGHDK, CDR2 SYGVNS. The CDR3 is 12 residues long. The CDR3 coding sequence is TGTGCCAGCAACACAGGGGGCGGAGGCTACACCTTC. This encodes CASNTGGGGYTF.

This clone was seen repeatedly, ten times or more. The J gene is TRBJ2-7, the V gene TRBV7-9, with 10 bases lining up with TRBD1. Germline-derived CDR1 and CDR2 are SEHNR and FQNEAQ (reference sequence). The CDR3 covers 15 residues. J lost 4 bases, V lost 3 bases, and 6 bases had no gene match. Written as DNA, the CDR3 is TGTGCCAGCAGCTTGACCGGGACAGGGGTTTACGAGCAGTACTTC. Residues: CASSLTGTGVYEQYF.

This clone was counted only a few times. The CDR3 protein is CASSPGVLRNYNEQFF. The DNA for the CDR3 is TGTGCCAGCAGCCCAGGGGTTTTGAGGAATTACAATGAGCAGTTCTTC. V and J are TRBV28 and TRBJ2-1; D is possibly TRBD1 (6 bases). This CDR3 has 16 amino acids. Germline V gives CDR1 MDHEN, CDR2 SYDVKM. Between the trimmed V and J ends, which lost 6 bases and 4 bases, there was a span of 19 bases. Filled out from reference TRBV28 and TRBJ2-1, the complete variable domain reads DVKVTQSSRYLVKRTGEKVFLECVQDMDHENMFWYRQDPGLGLRLIYFSYDVKMKEKGDIPEGYSVSREKKERFSLILESASTNQTSMYLCASSPGVLRNYNEQFFGPGTRLTVL.

This chain joins TRBV30 and TRBJ1-2; 7 positions match TRBD1. In germline, CDR1 is GTSNPN, CDR2 SVGIG (reference sequence). CDR3 length: 17 amino acids. V trimming: 1 base; J trimming: 2 bases; junction bases outside the gene matches: 13. CDR3 residues: CAWSGWPITTGNYGYTF. For the CDR3, the DNA is TGTGCCTGGAGTGGGTGGCCCATCACGACAGGGAACTATGGCTACACCTTC.

This clone was counted once. The chain uses TRBV5-4 and TRBJ2-3; D not certain. V lost 5 bases to trimming and J lost 2 bases, with 18 bases between them. This CDR3 has 16 amino acids. Germline CDR1 and CDR2: SGHNT and YYREEE (reference sequence). The CDR3 protein is CASSPMERTYTDTQYF. In DNA, the CDR3 is TGTGCCAGCAGTCCCATGGAGCGTACGTACACAGATACGCAGTATTTT.

This clone is a singleton in its sample. The genes are TRBV4-3 and TRBJ1-6; the D gene is possibly TRBD1 (5 bases). CDR3 length equals 15 residues. Germline V lookup: CDR1 LGHNA, CDR2 YSLEER. Trimming pared 1 base from V and 8 bases from J, leaving 12 bases between. The CDR3 loop reads CASSQGAGTDSPLHF. CDR3 in DNA: TGCGCCAGCAGCCAAGGCGCAGGGACGGATTCACCCCTCCACTTT.

J is TRBJ2-5 and V is TRBV14; D is undetermined. CDR3 length equals 13 residues. Germline V lookup: CDR1 SGHDN, CDR2 FVKESK. Between the trimmed V and J ends, which lost 4 bases and 2 bases, there was a span of 8 bases. CDR3 sequence (DNA): TGTGCCAGCAGCCGAACTCCTCAAGAGACCCAGTACTTC. This codes for CASSRTPQETQYF.

About this clone itself: This sequence is one base from a far larger clone and is likely a read error. The chain combines TRBV5-6 with TRBJ2-7; no clear D. Trimming took off 4 bases at V and 7 bases at J, with 21 bases between the two ends. Germline V gene sequence: CDR1 SGHDT, CDR2 YYEEEE. There are 15 residues in the CDR3. The CDR3 region is CASSPDLSSYNEQYF. CDR3 DNA sequence: TGTGCCAGCAGCCCCGACTTGAGCTCCTACAATGAGCAGTACTTC.

In its sample, this clone was seen a few times. The DNA for the CDR3 is TGTGCCAGCAGTTCGACTTCGACAGGGGGCGCCTTCGGCTACACCTTC. Translated: CASSSTSTGGAFGYTF. The chain links TRBV6-6 to TRBJ1-2, with 10 bases fitting TRBD1. The CDR3 totals 16 residues. Germline CDR1 MNHNY, CDR2 SVGAGI (reference sequence). Trimming cost V 4 bases and J 8 bases; bases outside gene matches: 13.

The genes are TRBV4-1 and TRBJ1-2; maybe TRBD1 (5 bases). V gave up 4 bases and J gave up 4 bases, with 16 bases separating them. This CDR3 spans 15 amino acids. Germline V lookup: CDR1 MGHRA, CDR2 YSYEKL. The DNA for the CDR3 is TGCGCCAGCAGCCCATCGGGGACCACCCCCTATGGCTACACCTTC. It codes for CASSPSGTTPYGYTF.

The V call is TRBV7-2, the J call TRBJ1-6; 10 bases align to TRBD1. The V and J ends lost 4 bases and 10 bases, in that order; junction bases with no gene match: 10. CDR1 and CDR2 from the germline V gene are SGHTA and FQGNSA. The CDR3 sequence is 16 residues long. CDR3 in amino acids: CASSSSPGTGESPLHF. The CDR3 nucleotides are TGTGCCAGCAGCTCCTCTCCCGGGACAGGGGAGTCACCCCTCCACTTT. The complete variable domain, with remaining parts taken from reference TRBV7-2 and TRBJ1-6, reads GAGVSQSPSNKVTEKGKDVELRCDPISGHTALYWYRQSLGQGLEFLIYFQGNSAPDKSGLPSDRFSAERTGGSVSTLTIQRTQQEDSAVYLCASSSSPGTGESPLHFGNGTRLTVT.

This clone was detected only a few times. The chain recombines TRBV11-1 with TRBJ2-1; 8 bases fit TRBD2. V lost 5 bases to trimming and J lost 0 bases; unmatched junction nucleotides: 6. CDR3 length: 16 amino acids. CDR1 and CDR2 (germline): SGHAT, FQDESV (reference sequence). The CDR3 DNA is TGTGCCAGCAGCCCGACCGGGACTAGCTCCTACAATGAGCAGTTCTTC. Amino acid sequence: CASSPTGTSSYNEQFF.

The CDR3 reads CAISEEEVRTYEQYF. The CDR3, as DNA: TGTGCCATCAGTGAAGAAGAAGTTAGGACCTACGAGCAGTACTTC. The gene calls are TRBV10-3 and TRBJ2-7; no definite D call. V was pared by 3 bases and J by 2 bases, with 14 bases between. Germline V CDR1 and CDR2: ENHRY, SYGVKD. The CDR3 extends over 15 amino acids.

There are a few counts of this clone. The rearrangement uses TRBV6-5 and TRBJ2-1; tentatively, D is TRBD2 (6 bases). The CDR3 is made up of 15 amino acids. Germline CDR1 is MNHEY and CDR2 is SVGAGI. V lost 6 bases and J lost 0, with 12 bases in between. In nucleotides, the CDR3 is TGTGCCAGCAGCTACCTAGCGAGCTCCTACAATGAGCAGTTCTTC. Translated, it gives CASSYLASSYNEQFF.

This clone was seen more than once but under ten times. The chain recombines TRBV5-6 with TRBJ2-1; 8 bases are a match to TRBD2. CDR1 SGHDT and CDR2 YYEEEE come from the germline V gene. This CDR3 is built from 15 residues. The V and J ends lost 1 base and 4 bases, in that order; junction bases with no gene match: 4. The CDR3 region is CASSLLTSVYNEQFF. The CDR3 bases are TGTGCCAGCAGCTTGTTGACTAGCGTATACAATGAGCAGTTCTTC.

The chain joins TRBV4-1 to TRBJ2-7, with TRBD2 matching 11 bases. J lost 11 bases, V lost 0 bases, and 6 bases had no gene match. This CDR3 has 14 amino acids. The germline gives CDR1 MGHRA, CDR2 YSYEKL. CDR3 protein: CASSQDRLAGKEYF. In nucleotides, the CDR3 is TGCGCCAGCAGCCAAGATCGACTAGCGGGGAAAGAGTACTTC.

This clone was seen only a few times. J is TRBJ2-7 and V is TRBV5-1, with D perhaps matching TRBD2 (5 bases). CDR1 and CDR2 (germline): SGHRS, YFSETQ. Trimming pared 5 bases from V and 2 bases from J, leaving 11 bases between. This CDR3 comprises 13 residues. The CDR3 region is CASRSGGAYEQYF. CDR3 nucleotide sequence: TGCGCCAGCAGAAGCGGTGGGGCCTACGAGCAGTACTTC.

The CDR3 bases are TGTGCCAGTAGTATGCCAGGGAGGGAAGTTCAGCCCCAGCATTTT. It codes for CASSMPGREVQPQHF. V and J are TRBV19 and TRBJ1-5; TRBD1 is a possible D gene (5 bases). The germline V and J ends were trimmed by 3 bases and 6 bases, with 15 bases remaining between them. The germline V gene has CDR1 LNHDA and CDR2 SQIVND (reference sequence). This CDR3 spans 15 amino acids. The whole variable domain, remainder taken from reference TRBV19 and TRBJ1-5, is DGGITQSPKYLFRKEGQNVTLSCEQNLNHDAMYWYRQDPGQGLRLIYYSQIVNDFQKGDIAEGYSVSREKKESFPLTVTSAQKNPTAFYLCASSMPGREVQPQHFGDGTRLSIL.